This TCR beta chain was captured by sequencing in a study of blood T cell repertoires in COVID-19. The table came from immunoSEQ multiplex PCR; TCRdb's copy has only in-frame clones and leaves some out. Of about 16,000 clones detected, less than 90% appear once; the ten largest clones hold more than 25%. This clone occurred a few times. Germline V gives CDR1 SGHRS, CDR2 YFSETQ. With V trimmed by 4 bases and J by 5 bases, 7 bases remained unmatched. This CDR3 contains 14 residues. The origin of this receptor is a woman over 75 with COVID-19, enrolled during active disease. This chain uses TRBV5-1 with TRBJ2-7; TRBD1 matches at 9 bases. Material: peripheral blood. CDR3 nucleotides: TGCGCCAGCAGCGAACAGGGGGCTCAAAACGAGCAGTACTTC. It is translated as CASSEQGAQNEQYF. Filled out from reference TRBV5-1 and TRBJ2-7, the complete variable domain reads KAGVTQTPRYLIKTRGQQVTLSCSPISGHRSVSWYQQTPGQGLQFLFEYFSETQRNKGNFPGRFSGRQFSNSRSEMNVSTLELGDSALYLCASSEQGAQNEQYFGPGTRLTVT.